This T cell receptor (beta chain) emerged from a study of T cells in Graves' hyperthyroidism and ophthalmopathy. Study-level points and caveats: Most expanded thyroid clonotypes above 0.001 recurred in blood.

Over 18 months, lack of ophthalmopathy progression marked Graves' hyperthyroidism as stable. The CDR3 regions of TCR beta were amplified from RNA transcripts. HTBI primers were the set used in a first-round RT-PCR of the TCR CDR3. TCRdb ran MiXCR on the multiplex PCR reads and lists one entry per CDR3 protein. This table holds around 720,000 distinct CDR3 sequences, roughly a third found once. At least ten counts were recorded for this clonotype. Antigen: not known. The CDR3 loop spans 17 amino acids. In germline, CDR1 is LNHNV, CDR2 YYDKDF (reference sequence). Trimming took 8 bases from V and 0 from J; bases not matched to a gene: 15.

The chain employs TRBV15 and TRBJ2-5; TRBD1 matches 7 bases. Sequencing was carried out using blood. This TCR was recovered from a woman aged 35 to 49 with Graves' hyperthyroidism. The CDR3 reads CATGKGTALPYQETQYF. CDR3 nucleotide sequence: TGTGCCACCGGTAAAGGGACAGCCTTACCGTACCAAGAGACCCAGTACTTC.